The next 9 T cell receptor beta chains were all read from a single sample in a study of tumor-infiltrating lymphocytes in primary liver carcinoma. Co-extraction yielded RNA and DNA from 20-30 mg of unsorted bulk tissue. A constant-region primer primed TCR beta cDNA synthesis from about 0.55 ug of total RNA. ARM-PCR was slightly modified, and three nested multiplex PCR rounds with it gave rise to the TCR beta libraries. Both of the initial two PCR rounds ran for around 9 cycles and employed TRBV1-TRBV30 forward primers alongside a C-beta reverse primer. TCRdb used MiXCR to reprocess the multiplex PCR reads, holding one entry per CDR3 protein. Of about 29,000 distinct CDR3 sequences in the sample, 76% were seen once. Material: liver tumor tissue from sampling region 5. Subset defined: tumor region T5, tumor centre. Receptors originate from a man aged 35 to 55 with primary liver carcinoma and hepatitis B virus infection.

About this clonotype itself: The junction does not match germline at one end; this may be a read error. The V and J genes are TRBV10-3 and TRBJ2-7, with 10 bases identical to TRBD1. The germline V gene encodes CDR1 ENHRY and CDR2 SYGVKD. The CDR3 loop spans 14 amino acids. CDR3 in DNA: TGTCCCATCAGTTTCGGGACAGGGGCATGCGAGCAGTACTTC. Protein: CPISFGTGACEQYF.

By frequency in the sample, this clonotype is medium-sized (0.01 to 0.1%). V is TRBV6-5 and J is TRBJ1-4, with 8 positions matching TRBD1. The CDR3 runs 15 residues. The germline V gene encodes CDR1 MNHEY and CDR2 SVGAGI. Germline trimming cut 2 bases from V and 8 bases from J; bases unmatched to any gene: 7. The CDR3 sequence is CASSYAGTGEEKLFF. CDR3 sequence (DNA): TGTGCCAGCAGTTACGCCGGGACAGGAGAAGAAAAACTGTTTTTT.

A note on this clonotype: Possible read error: a much larger clone is one base away. V gene TRBV5-6 combines with J gene TRBJ2-3; D is tentatively TRBD1 or TRBD2 (6 bases each). CDR3 size: 17 residues. CDR1 is SGHDT, CDR2 YYEEEE, per germline. In DNA, the CDR3 is TGTGCCAGCGGCTTGGGTCGGGGGCGTCTGAACACAGATACGCAGTATTTT. It yields the protein CASGLGRGRLNTDTQYF.

The table lists this clonotype with a count of one. This likely comes from a read error, as the CDR3 has no conserved phenylalanine or tryptophan at its end. V is TRBV11-3 and J is TRBJ2-1, with TRBD2 matching over 8 bases. Germline loops: CDR1 SGHNT, CDR2 YENEEA. The length of the CDR3 is 13 residues. The CDR3 sequence: CPSSLTGGNEQFS. The CDR3 DNA reads as TGTCCCAGCAGCTTAACGGGAGGGAATGAGCAGTTCTCT.

The CDR3 bases are TGCGCCAGCAGCCAAGATAGCGTTCTCTTGTACTTC. Its translation is CASSQDSVLLYF. This chain joins TRBV4-1 and TRBJ2-7, with a weak D call TRBD2 (5 bases). The CDR3 spans 12 residues. In germline, CDR1 is MGHRA, CDR2 YSYEKL. Between the trimmed V and J ends, which lost 0 bases and 12 bases, there was a span of 12 bases.

In this sample, this clonotype turned up many times. The genes are TRBV30 and TRBJ2-5; the D is unclear. V was pared by 2 bases and J by 8 bases, with 9 bases between. Germline CDR1 is GTSNPN and CDR2 is SVGIG (reference sequence). The CDR3 has 11 residues. The DNA of the CDR3 is TGTGCCTGGAGTCTGCGGACCACCCAGTACTTC. This translates into CAWSLRTTQYF.

Note on this clonotype: This is likely a read error, given that the CDR3 carries no conserved phenylalanine or tryptophan at its end. The J gene is TRBJ2-5, the V gene TRBV6-6, with D possibly TRBD2 on 5 matching bases. This CDR3 is 14 amino acids long. Between the trimmed V and J ends, which lost 5 bases and 4 bases, there was a span of 14 bases. Germline lookup yields CDR1 MNHNY and CDR2 SVGAGI (reference sequence). The CDR3 here is CASSPGGRPETQYL. The DNA for the CDR3 is TGTGCCAGCAGTCCCGGCGGGCGACCAGAGACCCAGTACCTC.

The V and J genes are TRBV29-1 and TRBJ2-3; TRBD2 matches 10 bases. This CDR3 has 15 residues. Trimming removed 5 bases from V and 12 bases from J; junction bases left unmatched: 17. From germline, CDR1 is SQVTM and CDR2 ANQGSEA. The CDR3 loop is CSVSWTSGFTDRQYF. Here the CDR3 DNA reads TGCAGCGTTTCCTGGACTAGCGGATTCACAGATAGACAGTATTTT.

This clonotype was detected only a few times. This is likely a read error, given that the CDR3 carries no conserved phenylalanine or tryptophan at its end. CDR3 sequence (DNA): TGTGCGAGCAGTTACTCGAGGGGAAACCACGAGCAGTACTTA. It yields the protein CASSYSRGNHEQYL. This chain uses TRBV6-5 with TRBJ2-7; possibly TRBD1 or TRBD2 for D (5 bases each). Germline loops: CDR1 MNHEY, CDR2 SVGAGI. The CDR3 length is 14 residues.